This T cell receptor (beta chain) appears in the sequencing data of a study of CD8 T cell repertoires and HIV-1 epitope variants. Overall study context: Separate wells received one of Twenty-five Gag or Nef variant peptides. An approximately nine-day culture received IL-2, IL-7 and IL-15 on days 3 and 7.

The sample holds a few counts of this clone. Its target is unknown. Study observations and caveats: No clonotypes responded to the TAALDMSHF plasma variant; a few recognized KF9, one HW9. Some ten TCR beta clonotypes were antigen-specific, roughly six apparently recognizing autologous or escape variants.

CDR3 length: 15 residues. V lost 7 bases to trimming and J lost 8 bases; unmatched junction nucleotides: 9. Germline V gives CDR1 LNHDA, CDR2 SQIVND (reference sequence). The repertoire was sequenced with immunoSEQ multiplex PCR; TCRdb's copy has only in-frame clones and lacks some. The repertoire consists of more than 85,000 clones, with roughly 81% occurring once and the leading ten covering approximately 24%. The genes are TRBV19 and TRBJ1-4; 11 nucleotides match TRBD1. The TCR sequence derives from a male donor with HIV. Sample: uncultured baseline CD8+ T cells from peripheral blood mononuclear cells (PBMCs). The CDR3 is CASTDRTGGMEKLFF. CDR3 nucleotides: TGTGCCAGTACTGATCGGACAGGGGGCATGGAAAAACTGTTTTTT.